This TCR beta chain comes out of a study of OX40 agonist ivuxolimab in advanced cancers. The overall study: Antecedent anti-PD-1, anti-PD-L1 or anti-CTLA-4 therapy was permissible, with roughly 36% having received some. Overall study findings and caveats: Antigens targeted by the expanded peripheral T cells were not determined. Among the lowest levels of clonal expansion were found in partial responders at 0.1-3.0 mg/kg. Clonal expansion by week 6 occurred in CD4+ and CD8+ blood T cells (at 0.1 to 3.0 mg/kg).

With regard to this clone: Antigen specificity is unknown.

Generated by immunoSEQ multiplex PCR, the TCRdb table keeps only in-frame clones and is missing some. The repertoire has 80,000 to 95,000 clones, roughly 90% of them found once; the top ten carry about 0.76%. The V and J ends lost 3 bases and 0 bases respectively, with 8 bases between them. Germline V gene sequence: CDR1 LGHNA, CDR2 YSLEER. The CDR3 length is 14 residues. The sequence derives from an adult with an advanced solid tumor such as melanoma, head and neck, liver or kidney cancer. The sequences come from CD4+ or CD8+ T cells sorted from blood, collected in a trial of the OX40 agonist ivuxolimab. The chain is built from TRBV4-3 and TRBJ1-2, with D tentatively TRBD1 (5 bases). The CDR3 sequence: CASSQGTANYGYTF. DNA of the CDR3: TGCGCCAGCAGCCAGGGGACGGCTAACTATGGCTACACCTTC.